What follows describes a single T cell receptor (beta chain). Its antigen is currently unknown. Regarding time point: recipient sample about 28 days before transplant, after cytoreduction. Germline values: CDR1 SGHTA, CDR2 FQGNSA. The CDR3 sequence is 15 residues long. V lost 1 base, J lost 0 bases, and 10 bases lay in between. This sample was included in a study of T cell clonotyping in hematopoietic cell transplantation. Notes on the study in general: At the given depth, recipient repertoires were over 95% de novo clonotypes.

Only in-frame clones appear in the TCRdb table, and some are missing; sequencing was by immunoSEQ multiplex PCR. Seen here are approximately 44,000 clones, approximately 80% observed once, and the top ten hold roughly 5.7%. The receptor's source is a man aged 55 to 70 with myelodysplastic syndrome. Some clones in this sample may be carry-over from other donors' samples. The sample consisted of peripheral blood mononuclear cells, taken before stem cell transplant. The chain carries TRBV7-2 and TRBJ2-7; perhaps TRBD2 as D (5 bases). The CDR3 loop reads CASSLGGLASYEQYF. The CDR3 bases are TGTGCCAGCAGCTTAGGCGGTCTAGCCTCCTACGAGCAGTACTTC. Based on the CDR3 plus reference TRBV7-2 and TRBJ2-7, the full variable domain is GAGVSQSPSNKVTEKGKDVELRCDPISGHTALYWYRQSLGQGLEFLIYFQGNSAPDKSGLPSDRFSAERTGGSVSTLTIQRTQQEDSAVYLCASSLGGLASYEQYFGPGTRLTVT.